A single sample is the source of the 11 T cell receptor beta chains below, sequenced in a study of T cell responses to AZD1222 COVID-19 vaccine. The repertoire was sequenced with immunoSEQ multiplex PCR; TCRdb's copy has only in-frame clones and lacks some. The profile covers about 180,000 clones, with approximately 91% appearing a single time and 1.5% to 2% taken by the ten largest. The sequencing here drew on peripheral blood, taken 28 days after the second AZD1222 dose. These receptors were taken from an adult who received the AZD1222 COVID-19 vaccine.

The V call is TRBV4-3, the J call TRBJ2-7; D remains unclear. The CDR3 has 14 residues. Trimming pared 1 base from V and 0 bases from J, leaving 7 bases between. The V gene's germline CDR1 is LGHNA and CDR2 YSLEER. The CDR3 spells CASSQGAASYEQYF. The CDR3 nucleotides are TGCGCCAGCAGCCAAGGGGCAGCCTCCTACGAGCAGTACTTC.

The chain couples TRBV6-5 to TRBJ1-1; D ambiguous. Trimming shortened V by 0 bases and J by 0 bases, and 8 bases separated the two germline ends. Germline V gene sequence: CDR1 MNHEY, CDR2 SVGAGI. The CDR3 totals 15 residues. The CDR3 nucleotides read TGTGCCAGCAGTTACTCTGGCAGCATGAACACTGAAGCTTTCTTT. Amino acids: CASSYSGSMNTEAFF.

The chain couples TRBV27 to TRBJ2-6; tentatively, D is TRBD1 (6 bases). This CDR3 is built from 15 residues. Trimming cost V 5 bases and J 1 base, with 9 bases left between them. Per the germline V gene, CDR1 is MNHEY and CDR2 is SMNVEV (reference sequence). CDR3 DNA: TGTGCCAGCAGTGCAAGGGGGTCTGGGGCCAACGTCCTGACTTTC. Translated: CASSARGSGANVLTF.

The J gene is TRBJ1-2, the V gene TRBV12-1. TRBV12-1 is deemed a pseudogene. This CDR3 has 13 amino acids. CDR3 sequence: CASSESGVRGYTF. The DNA for the CDR3 is TGTGCCAGCAGCGAGTCCGGGGTCCGGGGCTACACCTTC.

This rearrangement joins TRBV2 to TRBJ2-2, with TRBD1 matching 8 bases. Trimming at V came to 6 bases and at J to 4 bases, leaving 7 bases not matched to a gene. The CDR3 covers 15 residues. Germline V gene lookup returns CDR1 SNHLY and CDR2 FYNNEI. The CDR3 spells CASRLGQATTGELFF. Here the CDR3 DNA reads TGTGCCAGCAGACTGGGACAGGCAACCACCGGGGAGCTGTTTTTT. Full variable domain (missing parts from reference TRBV2 and TRBJ2-2): EPEVTQTPSHQVTQMGQEVILRCVPISNHLYFYWYRQILGQKVEFLVSFYNNEISEKSEIFDDQFSVERPDGSNFTLKIRSTKLEDSAMYFCASRLGQATTGELFFGEGSRLTVL.

The gene calls are TRBV7-9 and TRBJ2-3; 9 bases are shared with TRBD2. From germline, CDR1 is SEHNR and CDR2 FQNEAQ (reference sequence). The CDR3 length is 16 residues. V was clipped by 4 bases and J by 2 bases; unmatched bases: 7. The CDR3 protein is CASSSLAGAVTDTQYF. CDR3 sequence (DNA): TGTGCCAGCAGCTCATTAGCGGGAGCGGTCACAGATACGCAGTATTTT.

The V call is TRBV19, the J call TRBJ1-2; 7 bases match TRBD1. Germline assignment: CDR1 LNHDA and CDR2 SQIVND (reference sequence). The CDR3 has 13 amino acids. Germline trimming cut 7 bases from V and 8 bases from J; bases unmatched to any gene: 10. The DNA for the CDR3 is TGTGCCAGTACCATCGGACAGGATCGAGGCTACACCTTC. The encoded protein is CASTIGQDRGYTF.

The chain uses TRBV3-1 (or the pseudogene TRBV3-2) and TRBJ2-7; the match to TRBD1 covers 10 bases. Unmatched junction bases numbered 9, after V lost 6 bases and J lost 7 bases. The CDR3 length is 14 residues. Germline values: CDR1 LGHDT, CDR2 YNNKEL (reference sequence). The CDR3 DNA reads TGTGCCAGCAGGGCGACAGGGGGCTCTGGAGAGCAGTACTTC. It translates to CASRATGGSGEQYF.

The chain employs TRBV12-3 or TRBV12-4 and TRBJ2-7, with D unclear. The CDR3 is 11 residues long. The V end lost 0 bases, the J end lost 7 bases, and 4 bases lay between the germline ends. CDR3 sequence reads: CASSLALEQYF. The CDR3 DNA reads as TGTGCCAGCAGTTTAGCGCTTGAGCAGTACTTC.

The chain couples TRBV9 to TRBJ2-3, with 10 bases aligning to TRBD2. This CDR3 spans 17 amino acids. The J segment lost 2 bases and the V segment lost 4 bases, leaving 10 bases of the junction unmatched. Germline V lookup: CDR1 SGDLS, CDR2 YYNGEE. CDR3 DNA: TGTGCCAGCAGCAACCGACTAGCGGGCGGTTCCACAGATACGCAGTATTTT. This sequence encodes CASSNRLAGGSTDTQYF.

V usage is TRBV6-5 and J usage is TRBJ1-6; maybe TRBD1 (6 bases). Germline V gene data show CDR1 as MNHEY and CDR2 as SVGAGI. This CDR3 is 14 amino acids long. V gave up 1 base and J gave up 7 bases, with 8 bases separating them. As DNA, the CDR3 is TGTGCCAGCAGTTACTGGCAGGGGAATTCACCCCTCCACTTT. It yields the protein CASSYWQGNSPLHF.